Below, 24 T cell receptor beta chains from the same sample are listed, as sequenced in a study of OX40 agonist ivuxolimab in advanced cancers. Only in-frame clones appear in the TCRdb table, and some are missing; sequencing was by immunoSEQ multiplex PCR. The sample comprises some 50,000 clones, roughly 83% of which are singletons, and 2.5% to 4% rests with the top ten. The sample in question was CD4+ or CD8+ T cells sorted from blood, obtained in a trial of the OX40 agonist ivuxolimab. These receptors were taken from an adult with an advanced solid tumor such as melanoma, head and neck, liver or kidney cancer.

The CDR3 sequence: CASSVGSGGQETQYF. CDR3 bases: TGTGCCAGCAGCGTGGGGAGCGGGGGGCAAGAGACCCAGTACTTC. V gene TRBV9 combines with J gene TRBJ2-5, with TRBD2 identical over 9 bases. Germline V gene lookup returns CDR1 SGDLS and CDR2 YYNGEE. This CDR3 is built from 15 residues. V lost 2 bases to trimming and J lost 2 bases; unmatched junction nucleotides: 4.

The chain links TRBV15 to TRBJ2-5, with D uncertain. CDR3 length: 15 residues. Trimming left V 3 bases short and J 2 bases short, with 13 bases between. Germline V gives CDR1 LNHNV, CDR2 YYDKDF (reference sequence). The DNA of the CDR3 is TGTGCCACCAGCAGGCAGATCGGGCAGCAAGAGACCCAGTACTTC. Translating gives CATSRQIGQQETQYF.

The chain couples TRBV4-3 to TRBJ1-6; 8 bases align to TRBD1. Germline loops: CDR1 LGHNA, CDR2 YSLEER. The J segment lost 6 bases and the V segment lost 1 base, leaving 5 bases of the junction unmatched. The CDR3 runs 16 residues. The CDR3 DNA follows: TGCGCCAGCAGCCAAGGGGGACAGGCTTCTAATTCACCCCTCCACTTT. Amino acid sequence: CASSQGGQASNSPLHF.

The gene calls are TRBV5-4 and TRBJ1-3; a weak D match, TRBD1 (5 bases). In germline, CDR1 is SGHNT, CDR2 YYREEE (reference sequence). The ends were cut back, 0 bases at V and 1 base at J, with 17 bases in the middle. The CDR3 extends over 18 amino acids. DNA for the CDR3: TGTGCCAGCAGCTTGGCCGGCGGGGGGGTTTGGTCTGGAAACACCATATATTTT. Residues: CASSLAGGGVWSGNTIYF.

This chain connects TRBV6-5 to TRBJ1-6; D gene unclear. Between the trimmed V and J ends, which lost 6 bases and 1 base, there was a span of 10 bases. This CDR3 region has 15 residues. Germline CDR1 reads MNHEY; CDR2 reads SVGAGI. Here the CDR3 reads CASSLGRSYNSPLHF. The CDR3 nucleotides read TGTGCCAGCAGCCTCGGGCGTTCCTATAATTCACCCCTCCACTTT.

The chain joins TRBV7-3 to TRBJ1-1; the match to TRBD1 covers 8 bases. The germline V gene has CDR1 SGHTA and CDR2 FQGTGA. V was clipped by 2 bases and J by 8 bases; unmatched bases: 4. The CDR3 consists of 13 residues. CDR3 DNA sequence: TGTGCCAGCAGCTTATCCGGGGACAGGGAAGCTTTCTTT. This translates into CASSLSGDREAFF.

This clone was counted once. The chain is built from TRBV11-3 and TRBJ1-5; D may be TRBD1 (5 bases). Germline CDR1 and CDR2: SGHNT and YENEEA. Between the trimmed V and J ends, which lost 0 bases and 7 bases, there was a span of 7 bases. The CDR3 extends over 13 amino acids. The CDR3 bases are TGTGCCAGCAGCTTAGACGGGGACCAGCCCCAGCATTTT. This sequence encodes CASSLDGDQPQHF. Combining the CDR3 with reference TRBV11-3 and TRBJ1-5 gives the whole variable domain EAGVVQSPRYKIIEKKQPVAFWCNPISGHNTLYWYLQNLGQGPELLIRYENEEAVDDSQLPKDRFSAERLKGVDSTLKIQPAELGDSAVYLCASSLDGDQPQHFGDGTRLSIL.

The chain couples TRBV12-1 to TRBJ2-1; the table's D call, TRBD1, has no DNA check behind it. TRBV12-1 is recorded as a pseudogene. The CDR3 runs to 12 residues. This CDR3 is CASSSLSGGQFF. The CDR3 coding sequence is TGTGCCAGCAGCTCGTTGTCAGGGGGGCAGTTCTTC.

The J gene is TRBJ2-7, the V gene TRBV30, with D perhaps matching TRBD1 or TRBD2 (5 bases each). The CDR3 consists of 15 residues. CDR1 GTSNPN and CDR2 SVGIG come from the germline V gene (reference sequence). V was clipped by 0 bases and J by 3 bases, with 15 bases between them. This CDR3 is CAWSVRGPGVYEQYF. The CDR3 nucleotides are TGTGCCTGGAGTGTACGGGGCCCTGGGGTCTACGAGCAGTACTTC.

The CDR3 sequence is CASSSPGTGDSGNTIYF. CDR3 in DNA: TGTGCCAGCAGTTCACCCGGGACAGGGGACTCTGGAAACACCATATATTTT. The chain links TRBV28 to TRBJ1-3; TRBD1 aligns across 10 bases. CDR3 size: 17 residues. Germline V CDR1 and CDR2: MDHEN, SYDVKM. V trimming: 4 bases; J trimming: 0 bases; junction bases outside the gene matches: 6.

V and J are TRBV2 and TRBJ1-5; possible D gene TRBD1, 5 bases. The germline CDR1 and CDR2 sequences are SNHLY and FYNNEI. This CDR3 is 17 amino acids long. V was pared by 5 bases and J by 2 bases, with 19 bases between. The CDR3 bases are TGTGCCAGCAGTCATAGTTTTGGGGACGGAGGCAATCAGCCCCAGCATTTT. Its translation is CASSHSFGDGGNQPQHF.

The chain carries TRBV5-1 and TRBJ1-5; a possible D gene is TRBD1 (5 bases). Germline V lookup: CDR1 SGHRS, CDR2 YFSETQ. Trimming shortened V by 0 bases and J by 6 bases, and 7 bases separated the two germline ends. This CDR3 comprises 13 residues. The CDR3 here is CASSLAGGQPQHF. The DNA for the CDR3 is TGCGCCAGCAGCTTGGCCGGGGGTCAGCCCCAGCATTTT.

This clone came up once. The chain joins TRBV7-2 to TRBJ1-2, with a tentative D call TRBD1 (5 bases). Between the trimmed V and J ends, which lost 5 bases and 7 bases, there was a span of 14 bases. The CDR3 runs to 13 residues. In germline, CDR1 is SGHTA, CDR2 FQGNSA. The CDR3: CASSTDQRGGYTF. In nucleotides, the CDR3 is TGTGCCAGCAGCACGGACCAGAGGGGTGGCTACACCTTC. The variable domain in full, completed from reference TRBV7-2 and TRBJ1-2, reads GAGVSQSPSNKVTEKGKDVELRCDPISGHTALYWYRQSLGQGLEFLIYFQGNSAPDKSGLPSDRFSAERTGGSVSTLTIQRTQQEDSAVYLCASSTDQRGGYTFGSGTRLTVV.

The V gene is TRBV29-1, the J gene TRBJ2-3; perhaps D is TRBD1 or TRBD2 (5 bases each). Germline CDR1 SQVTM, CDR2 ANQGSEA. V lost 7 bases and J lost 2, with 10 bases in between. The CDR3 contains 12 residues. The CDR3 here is CSEGDVTDTQYF. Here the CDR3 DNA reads TGCAGCGAAGGGGACGTCACAGATACGCAGTATTTT.

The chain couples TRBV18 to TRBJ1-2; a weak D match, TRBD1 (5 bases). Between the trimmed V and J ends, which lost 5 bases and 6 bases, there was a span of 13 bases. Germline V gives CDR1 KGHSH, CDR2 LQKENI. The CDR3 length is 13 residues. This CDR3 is CASSYQGGDGYTF. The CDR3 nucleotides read TGTGCCAGCTCATACCAGGGTGGAGATGGCTACACCTTC.

The CDR3 reads CASRRDRVEGTEAFF. The CDR3 coding sequence is TGTGCCAGCAGGCGGGACAGGGTTGAGGGCACTGAAGCTTTCTTT. The chain uses TRBV6-5 and TRBJ1-1; TRBD1 matches at 9 bases. The V gene end was trimmed by 6 bases and the J gene end by 4 bases; junction bases not matched to a gene: 9. This CDR3 is 15 amino acids long. Germline CDR1 is MNHEY and CDR2 is SVGAGI.

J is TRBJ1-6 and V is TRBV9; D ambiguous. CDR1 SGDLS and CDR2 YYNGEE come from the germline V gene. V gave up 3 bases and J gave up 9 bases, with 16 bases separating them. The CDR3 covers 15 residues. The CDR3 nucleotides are TGTGCCAGCAGCGGTACTAATCGGGTTAGTTCACCCCTCCACTTT. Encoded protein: CASSGTNRVSSPLHF.

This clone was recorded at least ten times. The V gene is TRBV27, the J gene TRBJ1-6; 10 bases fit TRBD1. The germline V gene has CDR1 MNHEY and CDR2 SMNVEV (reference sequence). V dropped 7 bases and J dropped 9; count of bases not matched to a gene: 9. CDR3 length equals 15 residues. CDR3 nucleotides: TGTGCCAGCACCGTAGACAGGGGGCGCGGTTCACCCCTCCACTTT. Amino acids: CASTVDRGRGSPLHF.

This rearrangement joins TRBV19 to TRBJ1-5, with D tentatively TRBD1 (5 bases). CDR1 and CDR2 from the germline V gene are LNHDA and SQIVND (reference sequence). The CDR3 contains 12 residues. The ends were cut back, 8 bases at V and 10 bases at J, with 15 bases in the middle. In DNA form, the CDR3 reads TGTGCCAGTGGGACGAGCGGCATACCCCAGCATTTT. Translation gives CASGTSGIPQHF.

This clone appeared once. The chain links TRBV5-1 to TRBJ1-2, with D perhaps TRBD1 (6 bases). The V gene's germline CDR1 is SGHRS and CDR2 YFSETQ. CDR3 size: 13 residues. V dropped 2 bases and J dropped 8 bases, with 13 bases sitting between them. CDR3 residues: CASSLTGLEGYTF. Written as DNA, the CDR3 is TGCGCCAGCAGCTTAACAGGGTTGGAGGGCTACACCTTC.

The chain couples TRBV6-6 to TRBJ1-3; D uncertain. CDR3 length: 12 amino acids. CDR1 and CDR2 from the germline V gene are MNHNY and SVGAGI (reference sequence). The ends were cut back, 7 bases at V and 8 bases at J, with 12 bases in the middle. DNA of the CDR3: TGTGCCAGCACCGCGCGGCTTGACACCATATATTTT. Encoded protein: CASTARLDTIYF.

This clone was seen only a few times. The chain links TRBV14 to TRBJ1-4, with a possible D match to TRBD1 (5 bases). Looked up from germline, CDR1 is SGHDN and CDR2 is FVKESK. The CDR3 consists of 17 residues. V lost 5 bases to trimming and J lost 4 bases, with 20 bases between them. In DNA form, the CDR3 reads TGTGCCAGCAGCTCAGGGCTCTCTATCGGGCTTAATGAAAAACTGTTTTTT. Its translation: CASSSGLSIGLNEKLFF.

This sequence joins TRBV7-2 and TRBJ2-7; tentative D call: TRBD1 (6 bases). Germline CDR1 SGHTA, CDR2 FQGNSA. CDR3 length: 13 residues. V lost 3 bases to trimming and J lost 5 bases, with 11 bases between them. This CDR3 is CASSFAGENEQYF. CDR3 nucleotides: TGTGCCAGCAGCTTCGCAGGGGAGAACGAGCAGTACTTC.

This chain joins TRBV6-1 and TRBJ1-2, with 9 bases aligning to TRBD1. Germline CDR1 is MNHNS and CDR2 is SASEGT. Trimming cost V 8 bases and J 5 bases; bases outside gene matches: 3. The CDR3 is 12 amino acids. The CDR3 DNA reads TGTGCCAGCTCCGGGACAGGGTATGGCTACACCTTC. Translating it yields CASSGTGYGYTF.